This is a list of T cell receptor beta chains from one sample in a study of T-cell reconstitution after alpha-beta-depleted transplantation in children. MiXCR, applied by TCRdb to the PCR reads, yields one record per CDR3 protein. The sample contains approximately 200,000 distinct CDR3 sequences, roughly 15% of which appear only once. The sequencing here drew on PBMCs from the stem cell graft donor, taken from the stem cell graft. These receptors were taken from a human donor who donated a stem cell graft to a child with acute lymphoblastic leukemia. Both conserved end residues are part of each CDR3. Fields, in order: clone size, V gene, D gene, J gene, CDR3 protein, CDR3 DNA. The D gene is left open where the match is weak. A row's size may be missing; if present it is once, few, many or a size class.

many	TRBV29-1	NA	TRBJ2-4	CSVEVEPRDKNIQYF	TGCAGCGTTGAAGTTGAGCCTAGGGACAAAAACATTCAGTACTTC
many	TRBV6-2/TRBV6-3	TRBD1	TRBJ2-5	CASSYQRQGVTQYF	TGTGCCAGCAGTTACCAGAGACAGGGCGTGACCCAGTACTTC
NA	TRBV18	NA	TRBJ2-1	CASSLRQADINEQFF	TGTGCCAGCTCTCTACGACAGGCAGATATTAATGAGCAGTTCTTC
few	TRBV12-3/TRBV12-4	TRBD2	TRBJ2-7	CASSSGIAGNYEQYF	TGTGCCAGCAGTTCCGGGATAGCGGGGAACTACGAGCAGTACTTC
few	TRBV20-1	NA	TRBJ1-2	CSARWGGYGYTF	TGCAGTGCTAGATGGGGGGGCTATGGCTACACCTTC
many	TRBV12-3/TRBV12-4	NA	TRBJ2-1	CASSIGDTYNEQFF	TGTGCCAGCAGTATAGGGGACACTTACAATGAGCAGTTCTTC
NA	TRBV12-3/TRBV12-4	TRBD2	TRBJ2-1	CASSPKGRVSYNEQFF	TGTGCCAGCAGTCCAAAGGGGAGGGTCTCCTACAATGAGCAGTTCTTC
many	TRBV3-1	NA	TRBJ2-1	CASSLYRDYNEQFF	TGTGCCAGCAGCCTCTACAGGGACTACAATGAGCAGTTCTTC
NA	TRBV19	TRBD2	TRBJ2-5	CASSIDTLSSGRAPDQYF	TGTGCCAGTAGTATAGATACCCTCTCTAGCGGGAGGGCCCCGGACCAGTACTTC
many	TRBV11-3	NA	TRBJ2-3	CASSLGGGAADTQYF	TGTGCCAGCAGCTTAGGAGGCGGGGCCGCGGATACGCAGTATTTT
NA	TRBV5-6	TRBD2	TRBJ2-7	CASSSSGEFYEQYF	TGTGCCAGCAGCTCTAGCGGAGAGTTCTACGAGCAGTACTTC
many	TRBV12-3/TRBV12-4	TRBD1	TRBJ1-1	CASSPDRGLLNTEAFF	TGTGCCAGCAGCCCGGACAGGGGGCTCTTGAACACTGAAGCTTTCTTT
NA	TRBV12-3/TRBV12-4	TRBD2	TRBJ2-1	CASSLSGRAWNEQFF	TGTGCCAGCAGCCTTAGCGGGAGGGCCTGGAATGAGCAGTTCTTC
many	TRBV4-2	TRBD2	TRBJ2-7	CASSWGGAYEQYF	TGTGCCAGCAGCTGGGGGGGGGCCTACGAGCAGTACTTC
NA	TRBV20-1	TRBD2	TRBJ2-1	CSASGWTSSYNEQFF	TGCAGTGCTAGCGGATGGACTAGTTCCTACAATGAGCAGTTCTTC
NA	TRBV25-1	TRBD2	TRBJ2-3	CASSEWGSGRRDTQYF	TGTGCCAGCAGTGAATGGGGTAGCGGGAGACGCGATACGCAGTATTTT
many	TRBV5-1	NA	TRBJ1-1	CASSLGQGLNTEAFF	TGCGCCAGCAGCTTGGGTCAGGGCCTCAACACTGAAGCTTTCTTT
many	TRBV5-4	TRBD2	TRBJ2-1	CASSIDSSSGTLKFF	TGTGCCAGCAGCATTGATTCCTCTAGCGGGACTTTGAAGTTCTTC
many	TRBV5-1	TRBD1	TRBJ1-1	CASSPTGVVNTEAFF	TGCGCCAGCAGCCCGACAGGGGTTGTGAACACTGAAGCTTTCTTT
many	TRBV29-1	NA	TRBJ2-3	CSAVKHLGRSGSTDTQYF	TGCAGCGCCGTAAAACATCTTGGAAGGTCTGGGAGCACAGATACGCAGTATTTT
few	TRBV2	NA	TRBJ2-3	CASTRVVKSTDTQYF	TGTGCCAGCACCAGAGTGGTGAAGAGCACAGATACGCAGTATTTT
NA	TRBV5-1	TRBD2	TRBJ2-1	CASRPLSGSPWGQFF	TGCGCCAGCAGGCCTCTTAGCGGGAGTCCCTGGGGGCAGTTCTTC
NA	TRBV20-1	NA	TRBJ1-6	CSALVRQATSPLHF	TGCAGTGCATTAGTGCGTCAGGCCACTTCACCCCTCCACTTT
many	TRBV12-3/TRBV12-4	NA	TRBJ2-1	CASSLERVSNEQFF	TGTGCCAGCAGTTTAGAAAGGGTGAGCAATGAGCAGTTCTTC
many	TRBV5-5	NA	TRBJ2-1	CASSFRTSLKSHHEQFF	TGTGCCAGCAGCTTCCGAACTAGCCTCAAGAGCCACCATGAGCAGTTCTTC
NA	TRBV28	TRBD1	TRBJ1-1	CASIPQGQGASEAFF	TGTGCCAGCATCCCACAGGGGCAGGGGGCCTCTGAAGCTTTCTTT
many	TRBV6-4	TRBD2	TRBJ2-3	CASRPKGLADSRGVRTDTQYF	TGTGCCAGCAGACCGAAGGGACTAGCGGACTCCCGGGGCGTTCGTACAGATACGCAGTATTTT
many	TRBV4-1	NA	TRBJ1-2	CASSREPNYGYTF	TGCGCCAGCAGCCGCGAGCCCAACTATGGCTACACCTTC
few	TRBV5-1	NA	TRBJ2-4	CASSLDYLELAKNIQYF	TGCGCCAGCAGCTTGGATTATCTCGAACTGGCCAAAAACATTCAGTACTTC
many	TRBV5-4	TRBD2	TRBJ2-3	CASSFSGRPDTQYF	TGTGCCAGCAGCTTCAGCGGGAGGCCTGATACGCAGTATTTT
many	TRBV5-1	NA	TRBJ1-1	CASSATVNTEAFF	TGCGCCAGCAGCGCCACAGTGAACACTGAAGCTTTCTTT
NA	TRBV19	TRBD1	TRBJ1-1	CASSMGGTGTEAFF	TGTGCCAGTAGTATGGGGGGGACAGGAACTGAAGCTTTCTTT
many	TRBV10-2	NA	TRBJ2-2	CASSESGHTGELFF	TGCGCCAGCAGTGAGTCAGGGCACACCGGGGAGCTGTTTTTT
NA	TRBV7-8	NA	TRBJ1-4	CASSLRDGVEKLFF	TGTGCCAGCAGCTTGAGGGACGGGGTTGAAAAACTGTTTTTT
many	TRBV7-8	TRBD1	TRBJ1-5	CASSLQGVLSNQPQHF	TGTGCCAGCAGCTTACAGGGGGTCCTTAGCAATCAGCCCCAGCATTTT
few	TRBV6-1	TRBD2	TRBJ2-1	CASSPGLAGVSEQFF	TGTGCCAGCAGTCCGGGACTAGCGGGAGTCAGTGAGCAGTTCTTC
many	TRBV7-8	TRBD2	TRBJ2-1	CASSLVGIAGAHEQFF	TGTGCCAGCAGCTTAGTCGGAATAGCGGGAGCACACGAGCAGTTCTTC
many	TRBV9	TRBD1	TRBJ1-1	CASSAGQGVEAFF	TGTGCCAGCAGCGCCGGACAGGGGGTTGAAGCTTTCTTT
many	TRBV6-1	NA	TRBJ1-6	CASSGRGNNSPLHF	TGTGCCAGCAGTGGCAGGGGAAATAATTCACCCCTCCACTTT
many	TRBV19	NA	TRBJ2-3	CASSSRPTSTDTQYF	TGTGCCAGTAGTTCCCGCCCAACATCCACAGATACGCAGTATTTT
NA	TRBV5-1	TRBD1	TRBJ1-1	CASSVGTANTEAFF	TGCGCCAGCAGCGTAGGGACAGCGAACACTGAAGCTTTCTTT
NA	TRBV20-1	TRBD2	TRBJ2-7	CSASNLAGAYEQYF	TGCAGTGCTAGTAATCTAGCGGGGGCCTACGAGCAGTACTTC
few	TRBV12-3/TRBV12-4	NA	TRBJ2-2	CAMSADTGELFF	TGTGCCATGAGCGCAGACACCGGGGAGCTGTTTTTT
NA	TRBV29-1	TRBD2	TRBJ2-7	CSALISGRFPYEQYF	TGCAGCGCCCTGATTAGCGGGAGATTCCCGTACGAGCAGTACTTC
many	TRBV4-1	TRBD2	TRBJ2-7	CASSQAEGTSPYEQYF	TGCGCCAGCAGCCAAGCAGAGGGGACTAGTCCCTACGAGCAGTACTTC
many	TRBV5-1	NA	TRBJ2-3	CASSDWGADTQYF	TGCGCCAGCAGCGATTGGGGGGCAGATACGCAGTATTTT
many	TRBV5-1	NA	TRBJ2-1	CASSLNAGINEQFF	TGCGCCAGCAGCCTGAACGCAGGGATCAATGAGCAGTTCTTC
many	TRBV25-1	NA	TRBJ2-3	CASSASPADTQYF	TGTGCCAGCAGTGCTTCTCCGGCAGATACGCAGTATTTT
few	TRBV7-8	NA	TRBJ2-5	CASSQSVGGPYWDSETQYF	TGTGCCAGCAGCCAGAGCGTAGGAGGGCCCTATTGGGATTCGGAGACCCAGTACTTC
many	TRBV3-1	TRBD2	TRBJ2-3	CASSQDLAGGLTQYF	TGTGCCAGCAGCCAAGATCTAGCGGGAGGGCTGACGCAGTATTTT
NA	TRBV6-5	NA	TRBJ1-3	CASSYSGVSGNTIYF	TGTGCCAGCAGTTACTCAGGGGTCTCTGGAAACACCATATATTTT
few	TRBV10-3	TRBD2	TRBJ2-3	CAISGAGPSGRETDTQYF	TGTGCCATCTCTGGGGCAGGTCCCAGCGGGAGGGAAACAGATACGCAGTATTTT
few	TRBV3-1	NA	TRBJ2-7	CASSQEVGAYEQYF	TGTGCCAGCAGCCAAGAGGTGGGGGCCTACGAGCAGTACTTC
many	TRBV20-1	NA	TRBJ2-1	CSAKNTHRYNEQFF	TGCAGTGCTAAGAATACTCACAGATACAATGAGCAGTTCTTC
many	TRBV6-5	NA	TRBJ2-1	CASFTEGGLPYNEQFF	TGTGCCAGCTTTACCGAAGGGGGGCTCCCTTACAATGAGCAGTTCTTC
many	TRBV7-8	TRBD2	TRBJ2-5	CASSLRLAQYQETQYF	TGTGCCAGCAGCCTAAGACTAGCGCAGTACCAAGAGACCCAGTACTTC
NA	TRBV10-2	NA	TRBJ2-1	CASSEFEGNEQFF	TGCGCCAGCAGTGAGTTTGAGGGGAATGAGCAGTTCTTC
few	TRBV20-1	TRBD2	TRBJ2-7	CSARSGLALGEQYF	TGCAGTGCTAGATCGGGACTAGCTCTGGGCGAGCAGTACTTC
few	TRBV19	NA	TRBJ2-6	CASSTRSSGTLSGANVLTF	TGTGCCAGTAGTACACGTAGTTCAGGCACCCTCTCTGGGGCCAACGTCCTGACTTTC